The 31 T cell receptor beta chains reported below all come from one sample, sequenced in a study of Tregs in tolerant kidney transplant recipients. TCRdb's copy holds only in-frame clones and misses some; the assay was immunoSEQ multiplex PCR. This repertoire shows 15,000 to 18,000 clones, about 53% found once; its top ten account for 2.5% to 4%. These receptors' antigens are unknown. Recipient PBMCs carried a CFSE label and met irradiated graft donor PBMCs for over 5 days before FACS sorting. Source: CD4+ T cells from blood cultured with allogeneic cells, taken before the transplant. These receptor sequences come from a human patient who received a combined kidney and bone marrow transplant.

This chain connects TRBV7-2 to TRBJ2-5; 9 nucleotides line up with TRBD2. The assigned J gene may be wrong: the sequence end matches TRBJ2-7 better. This CDR3 contains 15 residues. CDR1 SGHTA and CDR2 FQGNSA come from the germline V gene. CDR3 DNA sequence: TGTGCCAGCAGCTTAGGAGGGACTAGCCTCTACGAGCAGTACTTC. Residues: CASSLGGTSLYEQYF.

The J gene is TRBJ2-7, the V gene TRBV18, with 8 nucleotides matching TRBD1. The germline V gene encodes CDR1 KGHSH and CDR2 LQKENI. The CDR3 loop spans 14 amino acids. Germline trimming cut 3 bases from V and 3 bases from J; bases unmatched to any gene: 4. CDR3 in DNA: TGTGCCAGCTCACCGACAGGGGATAACTACGAGCAGTACTTC. Protein sequence: CASSPTGDNYEQYF.

V usage is TRBV18 and J usage is TRBJ2-3; 8 bases map to TRBD2. The ends lost 3 bases at V and 4 bases at J; junction bases unmatched: 6. There are 15 residues in the CDR3. Germline CDR1 and CDR2: KGHSH and LQKENI. CDR3 nucleotides: TGTGCCAGCTCACCGAACGGGAGGGCCGCAGATACGCAGTATTTT. This gives the protein CASSPNGRAADTQYF.

The J gene is TRBJ2-7, the V gene TRBV30, with D maybe TRBD1 (5 bases). Trimming cost V 0 bases and J 3 bases, with 12 bases left between them. The CDR3 is 14 amino acids. CDR1 and CDR2 (germline): GTSNPN, SVGIG (reference sequence). The CDR3 protein is CAWSVHRYSYEQYF. DNA for the CDR3: TGTGCCTGGAGTGTACACAGGTACAGCTACGAGCAGTACTTC.

This clone is deemed medium-sized. The CDR3 DNA reads as TGTGCCAGCAGCCCTCGGACAGGGACCTACGAGCAGTACTTC. Translation gives CASSPRTGTYEQYF. This chain links TRBV16 with TRBJ2-7; TRBD1 matches 8 bases. The CDR3 spans 14 residues. The germline CDR1 and CDR2 sequences are KGHSY and FQNENV. Trimming cost V 4 bases and J 2 bases; bases outside gene matches: 4.

The table lists this clone with a count of one. The chain joins TRBV28 to TRBJ1-5; D is unresolved. The CDR3 has 13 residues. Germline CDR1 MDHEN, CDR2 SYDVKM. V dropped 4 bases and J dropped 6 bases, with 10 bases sitting between them. CDR3 in DNA: TGTGCCAGCAGTTCCCTCAATAGTCAGCCCCAGCATTTT. This sequence encodes CASSSLNSQPQHF. The whole variable domain, filled in from reference TRBV28 and TRBJ1-5, reads DVKVTQSSRYLVKRTGEKVFLECVQDMDHENMFWYRQDPGLGLRLIYFSYDVKMKEKGDIPEGYSVSREKKERFSLILESASTNQTSMYLCASSSLNSQPQHFGDGTRLSIL.

The chain links TRBV5-8 to TRBJ1-3; D not certain. Germline V CDR1 and CDR2: SGHTS, YDEGEE. The CDR3 runs 16 residues. V was clipped by 0 bases and J by 3 bases, with 13 bases between them. CDR3 amino acids: CASSLVTIFDGNTIYF. In nucleotides, the CDR3 is TGTGCCAGCAGCTTGGTGACAATATTTGATGGAAACACCATATATTTT.

This sequence joins TRBV9 and TRBJ2-7; 13 bases match TRBD2. Germline CDR1 is SGDLS and CDR2 is YYNGEE. The V gene end was trimmed by 4 bases and the J gene end by 5 bases; junction bases not matched to a gene: 6. The CDR3 spans 15 residues. CDR3 amino acids: CASSPSGLAGDEQYF. The CDR3 DNA follows: TGTGCCAGCAGCCCATCAGGACTAGCGGGAGACGAGCAGTACTTC. The variable domain in full, completed from reference TRBV9 and TRBJ2-7, reads DSGVTQTPKHLITATGQRVTLRCSPRSGDLSVYWYQQSLDQGLQFLIQYYNGEERAKGNILERFSAQQFPDLHSELNLSSLELGDSALYFCASSPSGLAGDEQYFGPGTRLTVT.

The CDR3 loop reads CAISDRQGWGYTF. The CDR3 nucleotides are TGTGCCATCAGTGATCGGCAGGGCTGGGGCTACACCTTC. This rearrangement joins TRBV10-3 to TRBJ1-2, with D possibly matching TRBD1 (5 bases). CDR3 length: 13 residues. From germline, CDR1 is ENHRY and CDR2 SYGVKD. Trimming shortened V by 3 bases and J by 8 bases, and 13 bases separated the two germline ends.

In this sample, this clone turned up a few times. J is TRBJ1-2 and V is TRBV4-3, with no clear D. This CDR3 region has 15 residues. Trimming stripped 0 bases from V and 4 bases from J, with 12 bases between. The V gene's germline CDR1 is LGHNA and CDR2 YSLEER. This CDR3 is CASSQDRTNPYGYTF. CDR3 coding DNA: TGCGCCAGCAGCCAAGACAGGACTAACCCCTATGGCTACACCTTC.

This chain links TRBV7-2 with TRBJ2-3; a possible D gene is TRBD2 (6 bases). With 5 bases removed from V and 6 bases from J, the gap between germline ends came to 15 bases. Germline V CDR1 and CDR2: SGHTA, FQGNSA. The length of the CDR3 is 14 residues. This chain's CDR3 is CASSQGLEGDTQYF. CDR3 in DNA: TGTGCCAGCAGCCAGGGACTGGAGGGGGATACGCAGTATTTT.

CDR3 in amino acids: CASRRRGGLQETQYF. The CDR3 region has the DNA TGTGCCAGCCGTAGAAGAGGGGGCCTTCAGGAGACCCAGTACTTC. The chain employs TRBV11-1 and TRBJ2-5; 7 bases align to TRBD1. The CDR3 is 15 residues long. V was clipped by 8 bases and J by 5 bases; unmatched bases: 14. The germline CDR1 and CDR2 sequences are SGHAT and FQDESV (reference sequence).

The J gene is TRBJ2-7, the V gene TRBV5-1; 13 bases agree with TRBD2. This CDR3 has 15 amino acids. With 3 bases clipped from V and 6 bases from J, the junction kept 6 bases outside the gene matches. Germline-derived CDR1 and CDR2 are SGHRS and YFSETQ. The CDR3 coding sequence is TGCGCCAGCAGCTCGGGGACTAGCGGGATTTCCGAGCAGTACTTC. Translation gives CASSSGTSGISEQYF.

Details on this clone: A far larger clone is just one base off, so this is likely a read error. The V and J genes are TRBV19 and TRBJ2-5; 10 bases line up with TRBD1. Matching the DNA end better, TRBJ2-7 makes the J call doubtful. The V gene's germline CDR1 is LNHDA and CDR2 SQIVND (reference sequence). The CDR3 totals 12 residues. The CDR3 nucleotides are TGTGCCAGCCGGGACAGGGGATACGAGCAGTACTTC. Translating it yields CASRDRGYEQYF.

The rearrangement uses TRBV29-1 and TRBJ2-7; D is uncertain. Trimming took 3 bases from V and 4 from J, leaving 13 bases between them. Germline V lookup: CDR1 SQVTM, CDR2 ANQGSEA. The CDR3 has 13 residues. CDR3 in amino acids: CSVDSGGSYEQYF. CDR3 sequence (DNA): TGCAGCGTTGACTCCGGTGGTTCGTACGAGCAGTACTTC.

CDR3 amino acids: CASSTGGAPGPQHF. As DNA, the CDR3 is TGTGCCAGCAGTACCGGTGGGGCTCCGGGGCCCCAGCATTTT. This chain connects TRBV7-9 to TRBJ1-5, with D tentatively TRBD1 (5 bases). This CDR3 spans 14 amino acids. Trimming removed 6 bases from V and 9 bases from J, with 18 bases in between. Germline V gene lookup returns CDR1 SEHNR and CDR2 FQNEAQ (reference sequence).

The chain links TRBV7-8 to TRBJ2-3; 13 bases match TRBD2. The junction had 10 bases not matched to a gene; V was cut back by 5 bases and J by 8 bases. CDR1 and CDR2 (germline): SGHVS, FQNEAQ. The CDR3 sequence is 16 residues long. Written as DNA, the CDR3 is TGTGCCAGCAGCCGAACTAGCGGGGGGGCCTGGGGTACGCAGTATTTT. Translated: CASSRTSGGAWGTQYF.

The chain is built from TRBV2 and TRBJ2-1; TRBD2 might be the D (5 bases). This CDR3 spans 14 amino acids. The V and J ends lost 7 bases and 5 bases respectively, with 15 bases between them. Germline loops: CDR1 SNHLY, CDR2 FYNNEI. The DNA for the CDR3 is TGTGCCAGCATTCGGCTAGCCCTTGACAATGAGCAGTTCTTC. Protein product: CASIRLALDNEQFF.

The chain carries TRBV5-4 and TRBJ1-2, with 8 bases identical to TRBD1. The V gene end was trimmed by 4 bases and the J gene end by 4 bases; junction bases not matched to a gene: 12. The CDR3 extends over 16 amino acids. CDR1 and CDR2 from the germline V gene are SGHNT and YYREEE (reference sequence). In nucleotides, the CDR3 is TGTGCCAGCAGCCCGGGACAGGCGGGGTTTTCCTATGGCTACACCTTC. Translating it yields CASSPGQAGFSYGYTF.

This chain connects TRBV11-3 to TRBJ1-2, with a tentative D call TRBD1 (5 bases). The CDR3 has 13 residues. With 3 bases removed from V and 4 bases from J, the gap between germline ends came to 9 bases. Germline V CDR1 and CDR2: SGHNT, YENEEA. The CDR3 is CASSFQGGYGYTF. The CDR3 coding sequence is TGTGCCAGCAGCTTCCAGGGTGGCTATGGCTACACCTTC.

Only one count was recorded for this clone. The CDR3 reads CASSPRRNQETQYF. CDR3 nucleotides: TGTGCCAGCAGCCCTCGGCGGAACCAAGAGACCCAGTACTTC. J is TRBJ2-5 and V is TRBV7-9; D not resolved. The CDR3 is 14 residues long. The germline V gene encodes CDR1 SEHNR and CDR2 FQNEAQ (reference sequence). The V gene lost 5 bases and the J gene lost 0 bases, with 10 bases spanning the gap.

The J gene is TRBJ2-6, the V gene TRBV5-1; D might be TRBD2 (6 bases). The CDR3 runs to 17 residues. Germline-derived CDR1 and CDR2 are SGHRS and YFSETQ. V gave up 4 bases and J gave up 3 bases, with 17 bases separating them. CDR3 coding DNA: TGCGCCAGCAGCATCGTTCACGGGGGAGTTGGGGCCAACGTCCTGACTTTC. The encoded protein is CASSIVHGGVGANVLTF.

The gene calls are TRBV5-1 and TRBJ1-1; D is possibly TRBD1 (5 bases). V lost 3 bases and J 3 bases, leaving 9 bases between the germline ends. Per the germline V gene, CDR1 is SGHRS and CDR2 is YFSETQ. The CDR3 spans 13 residues. DNA for the CDR3: TGCGCCAGCAGCTCCGACAGAGACACTGAAGCTTTCTTT. Protein sequence: CASSSDRDTEAFF.

As for this clone: Distinct nucleotide sequences in the sample also encode this CDR3. This rearrangement joins TRBV4-1 to TRBJ1-6; 7 nucleotides line up with TRBD1. The V and J ends lost 0 bases and 9 bases, in that order; junction bases with no gene match: 14. Germline CDR1 MGHRA, CDR2 YSYEKL. This CDR3 region has 18 residues. CDR3: CASSQDRTRTGLSSPLHF. CDR3 nucleotide sequence: TGCGCCAGCAGCCAAGATAGAACCAGGACAGGTTTAAGTTCACCCCTCCACTTT.

The V call is TRBV9, the J call TRBJ2-1, with 9 bases lining up with TRBD1. This CDR3 region has 14 residues. Per the germline V gene, CDR1 is SGDLS and CDR2 is YYNGEE. Trimming cost V 4 bases and J 4 bases; bases outside gene matches: 3. The CDR3 DNA reads as TGTGCCAGCAGCCGGGACAGGGTTTACAATGAGCAGTTCTTC. Translated: CASSRDRVYNEQFF.

The chain joins TRBV5-1 to TRBJ2-7, with a tentative D call TRBD1 (6 bases). Germline-derived CDR1 and CDR2 are SGHRS and YFSETQ. The CDR3 is made up of 16 amino acids. V was trimmed by 2 bases and J by 0 bases, leaving 15 bases between them. The CDR3 reads CASSFLPGHSSYEQYF. The CDR3 DNA follows: TGCGCCAGCAGCTTTCTCCCGGGACACAGCTCCTACGAGCAGTACTTC.

The rearrangement joins TRBV7-9 to TRBJ1-2; D unresolved. Germline CDR1 and CDR2: SEHNR and FQNEAQ (reference sequence). The CDR3 runs 10 residues. CDR3 DNA: TGTGCACCGAGGGCGTATGGCTACACCTTC. Its protein product is CAPRAYGYTF.

The V gene is TRBV28, the J gene TRBJ1-2; possibly TRBD1 for D (5 bases). Trimming took off 4 bases at V and 6 bases at J, with 18 bases between the two ends. The CDR3 runs to 15 residues. CDR1 is MDHEN, CDR2 SYDVKM, per germline. CDR3 sequence: CASSSPDTIRHGYTF. In nucleotides, the CDR3 is TGTGCCAGCAGTTCACCGGACACCATAAGGCATGGCTACACCTTC.

There are a few counts of this clone. The chain combines TRBV5-4 with TRBJ2-3; TRBD2 is a possible D gene (8 bases). Trimming removed 9 bases from V and 6 bases from J, with 32 bases in between. The CDR3 has 18 amino acids. The germline gives CDR1 SGHNT, CDR2 YYREEE (reference sequence). CDR3 bases: TGTGCCACCCACCTCGGGGGGGGCCCTCCTTTGACAGGGGATACGCAGTATTTT. The encoded protein is CATHLGGGPPLTGDTQYF.

J is TRBJ2-7 and V is TRBV19; possibly TRBD1 for D (5 bases). The CDR3 loop spans 15 amino acids. V was cut by 2 bases and J by 6 bases, with 17 bases left in between. Germline V gene sequence: CDR1 LNHDA, CDR2 SQIVND (reference sequence). CDR3 DNA: TGTGCCAGTAGTATAACGGCCCGCAGGGTTTTCGAGCAGTACTTC. It codes for CASSITARRVFEQYF.

This clone has just a few counts. This chain uses TRBV10-3 with TRBJ1-2; TRBD1 matches at 10 bases. The J segment lost 8 bases and the V segment lost 5 bases, leaving 11 bases of the junction unmatched. Looked up from germline, CDR1 is ENHRY and CDR2 is SYGVKD. The CDR3 has 15 amino acids. CDR3 nucleotide sequence: TGTGCCATCAGTACACCCGGGACAGGGGATGAAGGCTACACCTTC. It specifies CAISTPGTGDEGYTF.